This T cell receptor (beta chain) stems from a study of cytomegalovirus exposure and HLA in healthy donors. Across the study: Of the donors genotyped, 398 in all, about 81% fell in the Caucasian-associated ancestry cluster. Whole-study results and caveats: Earlier analysis looked at TCR beta V segments, and most were productive about 90% or about 30% of the time. Of the V segments, some could not be distinguished, including TRBV6-2 and TRBV6-3, and were excluded. In a later analysis, HLA-associated TCR beta chains were more clonally expanded than equally common others.

The CDR3 length is 13 residues. The V gene's germline CDR1 is SGHVS and CDR2 FNYEAQ. Trimming shortened V by 5 bases and J by 4 bases, and 11 bases separated the two germline ends. This clone was found a few times. The antigen remains unidentified. Use of 60 Vbeta and 13 Jbeta primers characterized the PCR. TCRdb keeps only in-frame clones here, not all; method: immunoSEQ multiplex PCR. The table lists 100,000 to 150,000 clones, 80% of them singletons. The sequencing input was PBMCs. The chain employs TRBV7-6 and TRBJ1-1; no clear D gene. The TCR was taken from a woman between 40 and 55 years old in good health and CMV-seronegative. The CDR3 spells CASSLDPGTEAFF. CDR3 sequence (DNA): TGTGCCAGCAGCCTCGACCCGGGCACTGAAGCTTTCTTT. The full variable domain, completed using reference TRBV7-6 and TRBJ1-1, is GAGVSQSPRYKVTKRGQDVALRCDPISGHVSLYWYRQALGQGPEFLTYFNYEAQQDKSGLPNDRFSAERPEGSISTLTIQRTEQRDSAMYRCASSLDPGTEAFFGQGTRLTVV.